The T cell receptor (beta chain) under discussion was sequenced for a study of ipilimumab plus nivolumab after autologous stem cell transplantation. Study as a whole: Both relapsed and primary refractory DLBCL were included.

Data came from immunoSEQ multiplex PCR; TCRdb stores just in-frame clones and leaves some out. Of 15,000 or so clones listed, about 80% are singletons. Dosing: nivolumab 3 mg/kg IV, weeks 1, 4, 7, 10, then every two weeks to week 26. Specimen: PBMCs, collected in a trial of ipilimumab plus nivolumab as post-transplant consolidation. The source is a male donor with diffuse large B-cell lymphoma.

CDR3 in amino acids: CASSLSAGQGWNEQFF. Written as DNA, the CDR3 is TGTGCCAGCAGCTTATCCGCGGGACAGGGGTGGAATGAGCAGTTCTTC. The chain has TRBV11-1 and TRBJ2-1, with 10 bases fitting TRBD1. CDR3 length equals 16 residues. Germline values: CDR1 SGHAT, CDR2 FQDESV (reference sequence). V trimming: 2 bases; J trimming: 7 bases; junction bases outside the gene matches: 8.